The 3 T cell receptor beta chains listed next were all sequenced from one sample in a study of response to subunit inactivated influenza vaccine. TCRdb ran MiXCR on the RT-PCR reads and lists one entry per CDR3 protein. This table holds about 570,000 distinct CDR3 sequences, roughly 10% found once. This sample also appeared in a second study, on T cells expressing NK-cell markers. This second report adds: Scientists made TCR beta cDNA using 5'RACE template switching with UMIs.

Here the sequenced sample was PBMCs from blood, taken on the day of vaccination. The receptors shown here come from a man in his fifties who received an inactivated influenza vaccine.

This clonotype was seen a handful of times. The chain uses TRBV5-4 and TRBJ2-4, with D possibly being TRBD1 (6 bases). This CDR3 region has 13 residues. V was shortened by 0 bases and J by 7 bases, with 8 bases between the two germline ends. In germline, CDR1 is SGHNT, CDR2 YYREEE (reference sequence). The CDR3 DNA sequence: TGTGCCAGCAGCTTGGCCCAGGGGAACATTCAGTACTTC. Its protein product is CASSLAQGNIQYF.

This clonotype appeared many times. This sequence joins TRBV6-2 or TRBV6-3 and TRBJ2-7, with D unclear. Germline V gene sequence: CDR1 MNHEY, CDR2 SVGEGT. The CDR3 has 12 amino acids. V gave up 4 bases and J gave up 1 base, with 5 bases separating them. CDR3 amino acids: CASSFNSYEQYF. In nucleotides, the CDR3 is TGTGCCAGCAGTTTTAATTCCTACGAGCAGTACTTC.

In this sample, this clonotype turned up a few times. The chain has TRBV29-1 and TRBJ2-1, with D tentatively TRBD2 (5 bases). The CDR3 has 13 residues. Germline CDR1 and CDR2: SQVTM and ANQGSEA. V was trimmed by 3 bases and J by 9 bases, leaving 15 bases between them. The DNA of the CDR3 is TGCAGCGTTGATCGGGCCGGCGGGCGTGAGCAGTTCTTC. Its protein is CSVDRAGGREQFF.